This T cell receptor beta chain is drawn from a study of tumor-infiltrating lymphocytes in oesophageal squamous cell carcinoma (dated by TCRdb to 2016 to 2017). The germline V gene (reference sequence) specifies LNHNV as CDR1 and YYDKDF as CDR2. The CDR3 measures 8 amino acids from cysteine to phenylalanine. Of the read, only the CDR3 DNA is kept; its 24 bases are in frame from base 1. Turning to this clonotype: The clone's antigen remains unknown. Germline is not matched at one junction end, which may reflect a read error.

The library was produced with PCR. Sequenced using an Illumina HiSeq 2000. TCRdb redid the processing of the public reads, applying fastp at Q25 and MiXCR, and retained in-frame beta chains. Rows are unified per CDR3 protein, each entry keeping the most common DNA and genes. The sample data list some 9,900 distinct CDR3 sequences, and about 60% of these were observed just once. The ten most abundant clones make up approximately 30% of the sample. This clonotype was obtained from a male donor with esophageal squamous cell carcinoma. Input material: esophageal tumor tissue. This receptor chain uses TRBV15 and TRBJ1-6; the D gene is not confidently resolved. The CDR3 region has the sequence CATSRDDF. The sequenced DNA: TGTGCCACCAGCAGAGACGATTTT.